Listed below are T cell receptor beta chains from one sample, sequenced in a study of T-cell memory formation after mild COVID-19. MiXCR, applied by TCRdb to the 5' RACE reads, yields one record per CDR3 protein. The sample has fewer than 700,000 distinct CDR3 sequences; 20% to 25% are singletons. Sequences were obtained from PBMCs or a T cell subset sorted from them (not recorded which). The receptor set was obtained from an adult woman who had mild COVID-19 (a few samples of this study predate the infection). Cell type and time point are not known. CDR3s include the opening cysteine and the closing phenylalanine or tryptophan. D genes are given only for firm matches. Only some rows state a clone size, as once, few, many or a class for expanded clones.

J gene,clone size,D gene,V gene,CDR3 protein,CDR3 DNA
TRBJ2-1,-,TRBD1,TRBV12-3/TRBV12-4,CASTLSDRGQGEQFF,TGTGCCAGCACCCTCTCGGACAGGGGGCAGGGTGAGCAGTTCTTC
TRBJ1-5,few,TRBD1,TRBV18,CASSKDRGEQPQHF,TGTGCCAGCTCAAAAGACAGGGGAGAGCAGCCCCAGCATTTT
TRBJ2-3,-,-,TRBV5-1,CASSLDGWSTDTQYF,TGCGCCAGCAGCTTGGACGGATGGAGTACAGATACGCAGTATTTT
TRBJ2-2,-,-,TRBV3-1,CASSQALYRGGTGELFF,TGTGCCAGCAGCCAAGCCCTATACAGGGGAGGAACCGGGGAGCTGTTTTTT
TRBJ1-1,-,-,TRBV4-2,CASRGASTEAFF,TGTGCCAGCAGGGGAGCCTCCACTGAAGCTTTCTTT
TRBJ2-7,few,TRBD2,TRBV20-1,CSASAVGLAGVEQYF,TGCAGTGCTAGCGCAGTCGGACTAGCGGGAGTCGAGCAGTACTTC
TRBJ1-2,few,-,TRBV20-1,CSARDKSAGSFYGYTF,TGCAGTGCTAGAGATAAATCGGCAGGTAGTTTTTATGGCTACACCTTC
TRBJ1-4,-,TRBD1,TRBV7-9,CASSQGQGSEKLFF,TGTGCCAGCAGCCAGGGACAGGGGAGTGAAAAACTGTTTTTT
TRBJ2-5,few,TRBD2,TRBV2,CASSPQGLASQETQYF,TGTGCCAGCAGTCCCCAGGGACTAGCGTCCCAAGAGACCCAGTACTTC
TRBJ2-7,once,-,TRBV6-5,CASSYFGCEQYF,TGTGCCAGCAGTTACTTCGGCTGCGAGCAGTACTTC
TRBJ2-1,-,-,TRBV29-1,CSVEGWQVNEQFF,TGCAGCGTTGAGGGCTGGCAGGTCAATGAGCAGTTCTTC
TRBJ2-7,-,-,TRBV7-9,CASSINAEQYF,TGTGCCAGCAGCATCAATGCCGAGCAGTACTTC
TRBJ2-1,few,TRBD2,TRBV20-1,CSAPNYLAGDRNEQFF,TGCAGTGCTCCTAATTATCTAGCGGGAGACCGTAATGAGCAGTTCTTC
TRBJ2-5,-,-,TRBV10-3,CAISEAGGQETQYF,TGTGCCATCAGTGAGGCGGGTGGTCAAGAGACCCAGTACTTC
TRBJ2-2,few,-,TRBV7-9,CASPPGSRADHANTGELFF,TGTGCCAGCCCACCGGGGAGTAGAGCCGATCACGCGAACACCGGGGAGCTGTTTTTT
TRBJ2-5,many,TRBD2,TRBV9,CASSPRGREEETQYF,TGTGCCAGCAGCCCCCGTGGGCGGGAGGAAGAGACCCAGTACTTC
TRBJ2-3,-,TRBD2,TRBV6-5,CASSYGGRAYTDTQYF,TGTGCCAGCAGTTACGGCGGGAGGGCCTACACAGATACGCAGTATTTT
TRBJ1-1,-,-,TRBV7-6,CASSLQQLNTEAFF,TGTGCCAGCAGCTTACAACAGCTGAACACTGAAGCTTTCTTT
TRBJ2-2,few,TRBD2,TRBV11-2,CASGAGDFTGELFF,TGTGCCAGCGGGGCGGGAGATTTCACCGGGGAGCTGTTTTTT
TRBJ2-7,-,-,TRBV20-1,CSATSRSSYEQYF,TGCAGTGCCACGAGTAGGAGCTCCTACGAGCAGTACTTC
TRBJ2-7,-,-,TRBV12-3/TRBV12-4,CASSLGAGLREQYF,TGTGCCAGCAGTTTAGGGGCCGGTTTGAGGGAGCAGTACTTC
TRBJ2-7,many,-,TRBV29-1,CSAWDSGNEQYF,TGCAGCGCCTGGGACTCAGGGAACGAGCAGTACTTC
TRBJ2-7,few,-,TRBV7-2,CASSYSPAPYEQYF,TGTGCCAGCAGCTACTCCCCGGCACCCTACGAGCAGTACTTC
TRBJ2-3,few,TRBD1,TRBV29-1,CSVGPPGGGTDTQYF,TGCAGCGTTGGGCCTCCAGGGGGCGGCACAGATACGCAGTATTTT
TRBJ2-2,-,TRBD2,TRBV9,CASSAAGGNTGELFF,TGTGCCAGCAGCGCAGCGGGGGGGAACACCGGGGAGCTGTTTTTT
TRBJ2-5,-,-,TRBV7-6,CASSLVDSPQETQYF,TGTGCCAGCAGCTTAGTGGACAGCCCCCAAGAGACCCAGTACTTC
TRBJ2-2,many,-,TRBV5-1,CASSLAHRATGELFF,TGCGCCAGCAGCTTGGCCCACAGGGCGACCGGGGAGCTGTTTTTT
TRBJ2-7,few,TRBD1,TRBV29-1,CSAGQGDSYEQYF,TGCAGCGCCGGACAGGGGGACTCCTACGAGCAGTACTTC
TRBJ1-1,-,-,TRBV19,CASSIAEEFVNTEAFF,TGTGCCAGTAGTATAGCGGAAGAGTTTGTGAACACTGAAGCTTTCTTT
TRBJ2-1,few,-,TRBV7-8,CASNQGGGYNEQFF,TGTGCCAGCAATCAGGGGGGAGGGTACAATGAGCAGTTCTTC
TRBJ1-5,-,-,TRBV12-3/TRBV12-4,CASSPLVWPQHF,TGTGCCAGCAGTCCTCTGGTATGGCCCCAGCATTTT
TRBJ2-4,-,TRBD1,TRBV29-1,CSALGGQGNIQYF,TGCAGCGCCCTAGGGGGACAGGGTAACATTCAGTACTTC
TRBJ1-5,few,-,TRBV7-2,CASSSDTGTPQHF,TGTGCCAGCAGCTCCGATACAGGGACGCCCCAGCATTTT
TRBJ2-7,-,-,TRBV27,CASSLSPGGNEQYF,TGTGCCAGCAGTTTATCGCCTGGGGGTAACGAGCAGTACTTC
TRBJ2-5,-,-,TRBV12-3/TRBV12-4,CASSLYSLGPQETQYF,TGTGCCAGCAGTTTATATAGCCTTGGGCCCCAAGAGACCCAGTACTTC
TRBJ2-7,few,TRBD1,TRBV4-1,CASSQPGQGIYEQYF,TGCGCCAGCAGCCAGCCAGGACAGGGCATCTACGAGCAGTACTTC
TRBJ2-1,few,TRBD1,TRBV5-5,CASIHTGGNEQFF,TGTGCCAGCATACATACAGGGGGAAATGAGCAGTTCTTC
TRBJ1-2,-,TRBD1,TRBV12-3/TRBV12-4,CASSTGAGTRGYTF,TGTGCCAGCAGTACAGGGGCTGGAACTAGAGGCTACACCTTC
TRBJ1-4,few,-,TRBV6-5,CASSSRATREKLFF,TGTGCCAGCAGTTCTCGGGCCACAAGGGAAAAACTGTTTTTT
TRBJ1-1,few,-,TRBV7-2,CASSSRVRQLNTEAFF,TGTGCCAGCAGCTCCCGCGTGAGACAGTTGAACACTGAAGCTTTCTTT
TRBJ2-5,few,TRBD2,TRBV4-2,CASSQGDGIAGRQETQYF,TGTGCCAGCAGCCAAGGAGATGGGATAGCGGGTAGACAAGAGACCCAGTACTTC
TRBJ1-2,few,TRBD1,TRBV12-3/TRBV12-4,CASSLSGQGGGYGYTF,TGTGCCAGCAGTTTGTCAGGACAGGGGGGAGGCTATGGCTACACCTTC
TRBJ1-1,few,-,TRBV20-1,CSARDLRGTTEAFF,TGCAGTGCTAGAGATCTGAGGGGGACCACTGAAGCTTTCTTT
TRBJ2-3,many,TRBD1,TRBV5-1,CASSPLPPTGGTDTQYF,TGCGCCAGCAGCCCCCTACCCCCGACAGGGGGGACAGATACGCAGTATTTT